The 10 T cell receptor beta chains reported below all come from one sample, sequenced in a study of technical replicates of blood from a handful of donors. Data came from immunoSEQ multiplex PCR; TCRdb stores just in-frame clones and leaves some out. The data hold around 67,000 clones, with around 86% observed a single time. The sequencing sample was made of PBMCs. Source of these receptors: a human donor in good health. Some clones in this sample may be carry-over from other donors' samples.

This chain links TRBV7-6 with TRBJ1-3; the D is unclear. The CDR3 spans 12 residues. Deletions cut 4 bases from V and 3 bases from J, with 4 bases between. The germline gives CDR1 SGHVS, CDR2 FNYEAQ. CDR3 DNA: TGTGCCAGCAGCTCCAATGGAAACACCATATATTTT. Protein: CASSSNGNTIYF.

This clone was detected a few times. J is TRBJ1-1 and V is TRBV2; TRBD1 is a possible D gene (6 bases). Trimming left V 6 bases short and J 5 bases short, with 16 bases between. Germline CDR1 is SNHLY and CDR2 is FYNNEI. This CDR3 is 14 amino acids long. CDR3 bases: TGTGCCAGCAGGGGGACATTTCAGGGGACTGAAGCTTTCTTT. This sequence encodes CASRGTFQGTEAFF.

DNA of the CDR3: TGTGCCAGCAACCCGGGACTACTGCAAGAGACCCAGTACTTC. Protein: CASNPGLLQETQYF. The chain joins TRBV5-6 to TRBJ2-5; 7 bases are a match to TRBD2. Germline V gene sequence: CDR1 SGHDT, CDR2 YYEEEE. The trim removed 6 bases at V and 2 bases at J, leaving 7 bases unmatched. This CDR3 region has 14 residues.

V gene TRBV6-4 combines with J gene TRBJ1-2; no definite D call. The CDR3 is 13 amino acids. Germline V gene data show CDR1 as MRHNA and CDR2 as SNTAGT. Trimming took 3 bases from V and 2 from J, leaving 7 bases between them. As DNA, the CDR3 is TGTGCCAGCAGTGAGGAGGGAAACTATGGCTACACCTTC. It codes for CASSEEGNYGYTF.

This rearrangement joins TRBV4-3 to TRBJ1-4, with 11 bases that match TRBD1. V shed 3 bases and J 11 bases; nucleotides not matched to a gene: 8. Looked up from germline, CDR1 is LGHNA and CDR2 is YSLEER. The CDR3 extends over 15 amino acids. The CDR3 spells CASSQQGTGGTKLFF. The CDR3 nucleotides read TGCGCCAGCAGCCAGCAAGGGACAGGGGGGACGAAACTGTTTTTT.

V is TRBV6-4 and J is TRBJ2-1, with 8 bases that match TRBD2. CDR3 size: 15 residues. Germline loops: CDR1 MRHNA, CDR2 SNTAGT. Losses at the gene ends were 6 bases for V and 0 bases for J; bases not matched to a gene: 4. This CDR3 is CASSPTSVSYNEQFF. In DNA form, the CDR3 reads TGTGCCAGCAGCCCGACTAGCGTCTCCTACAATGAGCAGTTCTTC.

The rearrangement links TRBV4-2 to TRBJ1-4; 7 bases are a match to TRBD1. Germline assignment: CDR1 LGHNA and CDR2 YNFKEQ. This CDR3 is 16 amino acids long. The trim removed 4 bases at V and 8 bases at J, leaving 13 bases unmatched. CDR3 in amino acids: CASSRHRQGGEEKLFF. The CDR3 DNA sequence: TGTGCCAGCAGCCGACACCGACAGGGAGGAGAAGAAAAACTGTTTTTT.

The rearrangement uses TRBV9 and TRBJ2-3, with D uncertain. Germline CDR1 SGDLS, CDR2 YYNGEE. V was shortened by 0 bases and J by 2 bases, with 7 bases between the two germline ends. The CDR3 spans 14 residues. CDR3 protein: CASSVGPPTDTQYF. CDR3 in DNA: TGTGCCAGCAGCGTAGGGCCACCCACAGATACGCAGTATTTT.

The table lists this clone with a count of one. J is TRBJ2-6 and V is TRBV19; possible D gene TRBD1, 6 bases. The CDR3 totals 16 residues. Germline loops: CDR1 LNHDA, CDR2 SQIVND (reference sequence). Trimming removed 4 bases at V and 0 bases at J, with 10 bases between. CDR3 residues: CASSKDSSSGANVLTF. As DNA, the CDR3 is TGTGCCAGTAGTAAGGACAGTAGCTCTGGGGCCAACGTCCTGACTTTC.

The gene calls are TRBV15 and TRBJ2-5; D not certain. V was shortened by 0 bases and J by 5 bases, with 10 bases between the two germline ends. From germline, CDR1 is LNHNV and CDR2 YYDKDF (reference sequence). The CDR3 is 14 residues long. This CDR3 is CATSRDSGVETQYF. The DNA for the CDR3 is TGTGCCACCAGCAGAGATTCGGGTGTGGAGACCCAGTACTTC.